The source of this TCR beta chain is a study of PD-L1 blockade in urothelial cancer. TCRdb keeps only in-frame clones here, not all; method: immunoSEQ multiplex PCR. The profile shows 70,000 to 75,000 clones, 75% to 90% of them singletons. The time point here: pretreatment peripheral blood. Urothelial carcinoma in patients was locally advanced or metastatic. Germline loops: CDR1 MDHEN, CDR2 SYDVKM. Trimming stripped 5 bases from V and 7 bases from J, with 18 bases between. CDR3 length equals 15 residues. This clonotype originated in a man aged 65-85 years with urothelial cancer. The V call is TRBV28, the J call TRBJ2-1, with D possibly matching TRBD2 (5 bases). Sequenced material: PBMCs, taken around atezolizumab (anti-PD-L1) treatment. CDR3 nucleotides: TGTGCCAGCAGTCCCCCTCAACCCGGACTTAATGAGCAGTTCTTC. Its translation is CASSPPQPGLNEQFF.